This T cell receptor (beta chain) was sequenced for a study of neurological immune-mediated disorders. The study, taken as a whole, reports: Whereas HTLV-1-associated myelopathy showed the most TCR clonal expansion, multiple sclerosis showed the least, with levels below those of healthy controls.

CDR3 length equals 13 residues. CDR1 and CDR2 from the germline V gene are ENHRY and SYGVKD. The ends were cut back, 4 bases at V and 0 bases at J, with 4 bases in the middle. There are many counts of this clonotype. Antigen: not known. By 5'RACE with 10-nucleotide random UMIs, the cDNA was made. MiXCR, applied by TCRdb to the 5' RACE reads, yields one record per CDR3 protein. The data show 84,000 or so distinct CDR3 sequences, with over 10% seen just once and around 5% held by the top ten. Time point indicated: longitudinal time-point 2. PBMCs stored at -80 C, 2 million in total, were the source of the unsorted libraries.

The chain combines TRBV10-3 with TRBJ1-5; D not resolved. The sample taken for sequencing was PBMCs. The TCR originated in a female donor with HTLV-1-associated myelopathy (HAM/TSP). The CDR3 spells CAISVDSNQPQHF. In DNA, the CDR3 is TGTGCCATCAGTGTCGATAGCAATCAGCCCCAGCATTTT.